This T cell receptor beta chain was recovered during a study of shared clonotypes between healthy human individuals. Turning to the study itself: Per-donor plates numbered three CD4 naive, three CD4 memory, two CD8 naive and one CD8 memory. Findings and limits, study-wide: Sorted-subset sequencing was shown by rarefaction to be incomplete despite large depth.

Only CD45RO-negative cells positively selected for CCR7 counted as naive CD8 cells, so terminally differentiated effector memory CD45RA+ cells were excluded. Some clones are missing from TCRdb's copy, which holds only in-frame ones; the method was immunoSEQ multiplex PCR. The repertoire consists of approximately 1.9 million clones, with just under 95% occurring once and the leading ten covering about 1.7%. This CDR3 contains 14 residues. The germline V gene has CDR1 KGHSY and CDR2 FQNENV. V lost 0 bases to trimming and J lost 5 bases, with 8 bases between them. Comment on this clone: What it binds is not known.

This receptor was identified in a man younger than 30 in good health. Some clones in this sample may be carry-over from other donors' samples. Sequencing was performed on naive CD8+ T cells from PBMCs. V usage is TRBV16 and J usage is TRBJ1-5; no definite D call. The CDR3 sequence: CASSQSPGYQPQHF. The CDR3 nucleotides are TGTGCCAGCAGCCAATCACCGGGATATCAGCCCCAGCATTTT.